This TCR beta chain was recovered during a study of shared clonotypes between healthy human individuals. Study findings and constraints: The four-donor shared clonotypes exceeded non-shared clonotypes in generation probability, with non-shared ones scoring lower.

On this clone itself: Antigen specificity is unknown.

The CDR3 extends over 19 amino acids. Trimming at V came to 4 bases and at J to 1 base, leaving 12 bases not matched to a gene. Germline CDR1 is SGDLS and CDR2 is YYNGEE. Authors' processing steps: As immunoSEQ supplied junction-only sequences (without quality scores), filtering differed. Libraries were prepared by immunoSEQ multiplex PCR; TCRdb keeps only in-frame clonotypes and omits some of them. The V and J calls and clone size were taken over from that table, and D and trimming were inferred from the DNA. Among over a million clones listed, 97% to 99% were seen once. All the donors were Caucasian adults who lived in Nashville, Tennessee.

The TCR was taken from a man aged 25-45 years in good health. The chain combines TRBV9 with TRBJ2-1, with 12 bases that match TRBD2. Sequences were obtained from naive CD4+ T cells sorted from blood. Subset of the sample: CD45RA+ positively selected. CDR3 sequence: CASSNMGLAGPLSYNEQFF. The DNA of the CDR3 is TGTGCCAGCAGCAACATGGGACTAGCGGGCCCCTTATCCTACAATGAGCAGTTCTTC.